This T cell receptor beta chain is drawn from a study of PD-1 blockade in classical Hodgkin lymphoma. Study at large: On a schedule of every 2 weeks, patients received nivolumab 3 mg/kg intravenously. Broader study findings: Complete responders matched newly diagnosed patients in baseline diversity. When set against healthy donors, newly diagnosed patients were reported to show lower baseline TCR diversity.

Points on this clone: Antigen specificity is unknown.

V lost 2 bases, J lost 7 bases, and 11 bases lay in between. CDR1 and CDR2 from the germline V gene are SGHAT and FQNNGV. This CDR3 spans 14 amino acids. Data came from immunoSEQ multiplex PCR; TCRdb stores just in-frame clones and leaves some out. In the table there are about 17,000 clones, about 80% of which are singletons. After autologous stem cell transplantation all patients relapsed, and prior brentuximab vedotin exposure differed between cohorts. The sample consisted of peripheral blood mononuclear cells (PBMCs), taken at baseline. The chain couples TRBV11-2 to TRBJ1-4; D perhaps matches TRBD1 (5 bases). The source is a human donor with classical Hodgkin lymphoma. CDR3 nucleotide sequence: TGTGCCAGCAGCTTAACCGGGGGAAGTGAAAAACTGTTTTTT. It yields the protein CASSLTGGSEKLFF.